The 24 T cell receptor beta chains given below trace back to one sample, sequenced in a study of early T cells in non-severe SARS-CoV-2 infection. MiXCR, applied by TCRdb to the 5' RACE reads, yields one record per CDR3 protein. The sample gives approximately 52,000 distinct CDR3 sequences, approximately 8% of which show up once; 9.4% is in the top ten. Specimen: whole blood. The origin of the receptors is an adult who was a healthcare worker with PCR-confirmed SARS-CoV-2 infection or an uninfected control (not recorded which).

This clonotype turned up a few times. This chain uses TRBV20-1 with TRBJ2-4; D may match TRBD1 or TRBD2 (5 bases each). The CDR3 totals 15 residues. Deletions cut 2 bases from V and 5 bases from J, with 16 bases between. Germline V lookup: CDR1 DFQATT, CDR2 SNEGSKA (reference sequence). CDR3 sequence: CSARPDSGLQNIQYF. CDR3 in DNA: TGCAGTGCTAGACCCGACAGCGGTTTGCAAAACATTCAGTACTTC.

The chain joins TRBV29-1 to TRBJ2-1; D is ambiguous. Germline V gene data show CDR1 as SQVTM and CDR2 as ANQGSEA. CDR3 length: 11 amino acids. With 4 bases removed from V and 2 bases from J, the gap between germline ends came to 3 bases. The chain's CDR3 is CSVAPYNEQFF. The CDR3 region has the DNA TGCAGCGTTGCCCCCTACAATGAGCAGTTCTTC.

There are many counts of this clonotype. The CDR3 spells CASSFRGGQPQHF. CDR3 DNA: TGTGCCAGCAGTTTCAGGGGAGGGCAGCCCCAGCATTTT. The rearrangement joins TRBV27 to TRBJ1-5; maybe TRBD1 (6 bases). The CDR3 contains 13 residues. CDR1 is MNHEY and CDR2 is SMNVEV in the germline V gene (reference sequence). The ends were cut back, 3 bases at V and 7 bases at J, with 10 bases in the middle.

The rearrangement joins TRBV5-1 to TRBJ2-7, with TRBD2 identical over 12 bases. Germline V gives CDR1 SGHRS, CDR2 YFSETQ. This CDR3 spans 19 amino acids. With 4 bases clipped from V and 0 bases from J, the junction kept 14 bases outside the gene matches. For the CDR3, the DNA is TGCGCCAGCAGCCCTTCGACTAGCGGGGGCCGACAAATCTCCTACGAGCAGTACTTC. Residues: CASSPSTSGGRQISYEQYF.

This clonotype was found a few times. CDR3 region: CSARDRGFSTEAFF. The DNA of the CDR3 is TGCAGTGCTAGAGATCGTGGCTTTAGCACTGAAGCTTTCTTT. This chain joins TRBV20-1 and TRBJ1-1; D remains ambiguous. Germline V gives CDR1 DFQATT, CDR2 SNEGSKA (reference sequence). This CDR3 comprises 14 residues. V lost 0 bases, J lost 4 bases, and 12 bases lay in between.

Regarding this clonotype: Sequence at one end of the junction differs from germline and may be a read error. The chain couples TRBV5-1 to TRBJ2-1; no firm D call. There are 8 residues in the CDR3. Germline values: CDR1 SGHRS, CDR2 YFSETQ. The CDR3 nucleotides are TGCGCCAGCAGCCGGCCTCTCTTC. This codes for CASSRPLF.

The chain recombines TRBV5-5 with TRBJ2-6; a weak D match, TRBD2 (6 bases). This CDR3 region has 14 residues. Germline assignment: CDR1 SGHKS and CDR2 YYEKEE (reference sequence). Trimming left V 3 bases short and J 3 bases short, with 7 bases between. CDR3 residues: CASSWDFGANVLTF. The CDR3 DNA sequence: TGTGCCAGCAGCTGGGACTTTGGGGCCAACGTCCTGACTTTC.

This clonotype was observed a few times. V gene TRBV4-3 combines with J gene TRBJ2-5; D could derive from TRBD1 or TRBD2 (6 bases each). Trimming took 0 bases from V and 5 from J, leaving 13 bases between them. The CDR3 contains 15 residues. Per the germline V gene, CDR1 is LGHNA and CDR2 is YSLEER. The DNA of the CDR3 is TGCGCCAGCAGCCAAGACGCGGGAAGGGGGGAGACCCAGTACTTC. Protein sequence: CASSQDAGRGETQYF.

This clonotype has a count of ten or more. The chain uses TRBV9 and TRBJ2-7; 9 bases align to TRBD2. This CDR3 comprises 14 residues. The germline V gene encodes CDR1 SGDLS and CDR2 YYNGEE. V shed 0 bases, J shed 5 bases, and the junction held 3 bases outside the gene matches. The CDR3 coding sequence is TGTGCCAGCAGCGTAGAGGCTAGCGGGAACGAGCAGTACTTC. Residues: CASSVEASGNEQYF.

This clonotype occurred a few times. This rearrangement joins TRBV9 to TRBJ2-1, with 9 bases fitting TRBD2. The V and J ends lost 3 bases and 3 bases, in that order; junction bases with no gene match: 7. CDR1 and CDR2 (germline): SGDLS, YYNGEE. There are 16 residues in the CDR3. The CDR3 bases are TGTGCCAGCAGCGCCAGACTAGCGGTTGACTACAATGAGCAGTTCTTC. It is translated as CASSARLAVDYNEQFF.

This clonotype was counted at least ten times. The chain links TRBV29-1 to TRBJ1-2, with 10 bases matching TRBD1. Germline CDR1 is SQVTM and CDR2 is ANQGSEA. The CDR3 loop spans 13 amino acids. The junction had 6 bases not matched to a gene; V was cut back by 7 bases and J by 4 bases. The CDR3 loop is CSARQGASYGYTF. In DNA, the CDR3 is TGCAGCGCCCGACAGGGGGCGAGCTATGGCTACACCTTC.

This clonotype was recorded many times. The rearrangement links TRBV6-2 or TRBV6-3 to TRBJ2-7; TRBD1 matches 8 bases. The CDR3 has 14 residues. In germline, CDR1 is MNHEY, CDR2 SVGEGT. J was trimmed by 3 bases and V by 6 bases; bases with no gene match: 7. The CDR3 loop reads CASRERQGFYEQYF. CDR3 DNA: TGTGCCAGCAGGGAGAGACAGGGGTTCTACGAGCAGTACTTC.

This clonotype was detected only a few times. This rearrangement joins TRBV20-1 to TRBJ2-5; D tentatively reads TRBD1 or TRBD2 (7 bases each). V gave up 0 bases and J gave up 5 bases, with 13 bases separating them. The CDR3 covers 14 residues. Germline V gene sequence: CDR1 DFQATT, CDR2 SNEGSKA (reference sequence). The CDR3 is CSAREGTAGETQYF. CDR3 sequence (DNA): TGCAGTGCTAGAGAAGGGACAGCGGGGGAGACCCAGTACTTC.

The CDR3 protein is CASSLAALGGRAGDEQFF. The CDR3 DNA sequence: TGTGCCAGCAGCTTAGCGGCACTCGGCGGGAGGGCCGGGGATGAGCAGTTCTTC. The J gene is TRBJ2-1, the V gene TRBV7-9, with TRBD2 matching 9 bases. With 0 bases clipped from V and 8 bases from J, the junction kept 14 bases outside the gene matches. Per germline, CDR1 SEHNR and CDR2 FQNEAQ (reference sequence). The CDR3 contains 18 residues.

This clonotype was observed many times. The V and J genes are TRBV7-2 and TRBJ2-7, with 12 bases identical to TRBD2. The V segment lost 2 bases and the J segment 5 bases; nucleotides outside the gene matches: 1. This CDR3 has 14 residues. Looked up from germline, CDR1 is SGHTA and CDR2 is FQGNSA. CDR3 amino acids: CASSLLAGGHEQYF. The CDR3 bases are TGTGCCAGCAGCTTACTAGCGGGAGGGCACGAGCAGTACTTC.

This clonotype was detected a few times. The J gene is TRBJ1-5, the V gene TRBV12-3 or TRBV12-4; 10 bases map to TRBD1. V shed 7 bases, J shed 6 bases, and the junction held 6 bases outside the gene matches. The CDR3 spans 14 residues. CDR3 coding DNA: TGTGCCAGCACCCGGGACAGGGGACTTCAGCCCCAGCATTTT. It translates to CASTRDRGLQPQHF.

This clonotype was counted many times. The chain recombines TRBV20-1 with TRBJ2-7, with 12 positions matching TRBD1. Germline V gene lookup returns CDR1 DFQATT and CDR2 SNEGSKA (reference sequence). The CDR3 is 12 residues long. Unmatched junction bases numbered 3, after V lost 6 bases and J lost 6 bases. The CDR3 coding sequence is TGCAGTGCCGGGACAGGGGGCGTCGAGCAGTACTTC. The encoded protein is CSAGTGGVEQYF.

This clonotype was detected many times. The rearrangement links TRBV14 to TRBJ2-2; D is unclear. Trimming removed 1 base from V and 3 bases from J, with 3 bases in between. The CDR3 contains 13 residues. CDR1 is SGHDN and CDR2 is FVKESK in the germline V gene. The CDR3 nucleotides read TGTGCCAGCAGCCAAGTGTACACCGGGGAGCTGTTTTTT. Translation gives CASSQVYTGELFF.

A few counts support this clonotype. The chain has TRBV29-1 and TRBJ2-5, with D uncertain. The CDR3 is 11 residues long. Germline CDR1 reads SQVTM; CDR2 reads ANQGSEA. V was cut by 1 base and J by 5 bases, with 5 bases left in between. The chain's CDR3 is CSVEGVETQYF. The CDR3 DNA is TGCAGCGTTGAAGGGGTGGAGACCCAGTACTTC.

This clonotype has ten or more counts. V gene TRBV12-3 or TRBV12-4 combines with J gene TRBJ2-4; TRBD1 matches at 8 bases. V lost 7 bases, J lost 7 bases, and 18 bases stayed unmatched. The CDR3 runs 17 residues. The CDR3 spells CASNPAVDRDLFNIQYF. DNA for the CDR3: TGTGCCAGCAATCCAGCTGTGGACAGGGATTTATTCAACATTCAGTACTTC.

The table lists this clonotype with many counts. The chain combines TRBV2 with TRBJ2-2; D ambiguous. Looked up from germline, CDR1 is SNHLY and CDR2 is FYNNEI. Trimming stripped 7 bases from V and 1 base from J, with 4 bases between. The length of the CDR3 is 12 residues. The CDR3 loop reads CASKGNTGELFF. The DNA of the CDR3 is TGTGCCAGCAAAGGGAACACCGGGGAGCTGTTTTTT.

The table lists this clonotype with a few counts. This chain connects TRBV29-1 to TRBJ2-3, with D unclear. In germline, CDR1 is SQVTM, CDR2 ANQGSEA. Trimming removed 6 bases from V and 6 bases from J, with 13 bases in between. The CDR3 spans 12 residues. The CDR3: CSVAHQMDTQYF. CDR3 coding DNA: TGCAGCGTCGCCCATCAGATGGATACGCAGTATTTT.

This clonotype was seen many times. The CDR3: CASSLTPGRFYEQYF. CDR3 nucleotides: TGTGCCAGCAGCTTAACTCCGGGCCGCTTTTACGAGCAGTACTTC. This chain joins TRBV7-9 and TRBJ2-7, with D unresolved. Trimming removed 2 bases at V and 4 bases at J, with 15 bases between. CDR1 and CDR2 (germline): SEHNR, FQNEAQ (reference sequence). The CDR3 consists of 15 residues.

This clonotype was counted only a few times. This chain links TRBV7-9 with TRBJ2-1; 7 bases fit TRBD2. V shed 2 bases and J 0 bases; nucleotides not matched to a gene: 4. This CDR3 has 16 amino acids. CDR1 and CDR2 from the germline V gene are SEHNR and FQNEAQ (reference sequence). CDR3: CASSLSAGASYNEQFF. For the CDR3, the DNA is TGTGCCAGCAGCTTAAGTGCGGGAGCCTCCTACAATGAGCAGTTCTTC. The full variable domain, rest sourced from reference TRBV7-9 and TRBJ2-1, is DTGVSQNPRHKITKRGQNVTFRCDPISEHNRLYWYRQTLGQGPEFLTYFQNEAQLEKSRLLSDRFSAERPKGSFSTLEIQRTEQGDSAMYLCASSLSAGASYNEQFFGPGTRLTVL.